The present T cell receptor (beta chain) was sequenced within a study of T-cell memory formation after mild COVID-19. Study-wide points: CD4+ bias marked clones expanding day 15 to 37, unlike balanced contracting clones. Cross-reactive memory apparently joined, as some responding clones appeared in pre-infection memory.

Concerning this clonotype itself: Antigen unknown.

Constant-segment primers served in 5'RACE that generated TCR alpha and TCR beta cDNA libraries bearing sample barcodes and UMIs. TCRdb reprocessed the 5' RACE reads with MiXCR, giving one entry per CDR3 protein. In the table there are about 430,000 distinct CDR3 sequences, roughly 24% of which are singletons. The CDR3 is 16 residues long. Trimming took 1 base from V and 5 from J; bases not matched to a gene: 6. Germline lookup yields CDR1 LGHNA and CDR2 YNFKEQ. The specimen was PBMCs or a T cell subset sorted from them (not recorded which). The sequence derives from an adult woman who had mild COVID-19 (a few samples of this study predate the infection). Cell type and time point are not known. V is TRBV4-2 and J is TRBJ2-5; 11 bases are a match to TRBD2. This CDR3 is CASSQALAGGGETQYF. The CDR3 DNA reads as TGTGCCAGCAGCCAAGCCCTAGCGGGGGGCGGGGAGACCCAGTACTTC.